The clone carrying this T cell receptor beta chain was seen a single time. The protocol was immunoSEQ multiplex PCR, while the TCRdb copy is restricted to in-frame clones and leaves out a portion. The table lists some 1,900,000 clones, about 95% of them singletons, with approximately 1% in the top ten. This record belongs to a study of shared clonotypes between healthy human individuals. Naive CD8 isolation took CD45RO-negative cells positively selected for CCR7 and excluded terminally differentiated effector memory CD45RA+ cells. The receptor comes from a man younger than 30 in good health. Sequenced input: naive CD8+ T cells sorted from blood.

The CDR3 DNA sequence: TGTGCCAGCAGTTACTCGATAGAGGGGGAAAAAGCTTTCTTT. Encoded protein: CASSYSIEGEKAFF. This chain uses TRBV6-6 with TRBJ1-1, with D tentatively TRBD1 (6 bases). Between the trimmed V and J ends, which lost 0 bases and 9 bases, there was a span of 14 bases. The V gene's germline CDR1 is MNHNY and CDR2 SVGAGI (reference sequence). The CDR3 runs 14 residues.